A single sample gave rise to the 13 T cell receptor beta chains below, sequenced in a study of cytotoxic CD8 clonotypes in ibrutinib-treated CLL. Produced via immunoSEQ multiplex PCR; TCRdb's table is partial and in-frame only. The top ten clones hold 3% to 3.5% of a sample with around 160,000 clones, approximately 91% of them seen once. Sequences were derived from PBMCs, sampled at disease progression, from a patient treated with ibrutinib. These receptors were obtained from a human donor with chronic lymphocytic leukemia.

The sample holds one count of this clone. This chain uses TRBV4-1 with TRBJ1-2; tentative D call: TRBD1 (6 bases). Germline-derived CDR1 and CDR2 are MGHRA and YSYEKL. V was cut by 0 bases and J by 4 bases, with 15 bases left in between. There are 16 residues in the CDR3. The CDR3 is CASSQELVQGIYGYTF. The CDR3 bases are TGCGCCAGCAGCCAAGAGTTAGTGCAGGGGATCTATGGCTACACCTTC.

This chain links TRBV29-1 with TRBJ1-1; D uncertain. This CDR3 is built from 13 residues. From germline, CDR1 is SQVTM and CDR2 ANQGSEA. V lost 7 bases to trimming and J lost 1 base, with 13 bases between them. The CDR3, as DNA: TGCAGCGGGAGGGAGACTGAGAACACTGAAGCTTTCTTT. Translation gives CSGRETENTEAFF.

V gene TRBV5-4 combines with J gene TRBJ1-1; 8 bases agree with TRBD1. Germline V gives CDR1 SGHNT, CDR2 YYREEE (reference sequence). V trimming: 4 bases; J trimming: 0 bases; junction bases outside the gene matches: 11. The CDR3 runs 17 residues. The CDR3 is CASSPQGAKVMNTEAFF. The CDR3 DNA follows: TGTGCCAGCAGCCCCCAGGGGGCCAAAGTCATGAACACTGAAGCTTTCTTT. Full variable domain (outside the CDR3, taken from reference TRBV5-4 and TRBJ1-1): ETGVTQSPTHLIKTRGQQVTLRCSSQSGHNTVSWYQQALGQGPQFIFQYYREEENGRGNFPPRFSGLQFPNYSSELNVNALELDDSALYLCASSPQGAKVMNTEAFFGQGTRLTVV.

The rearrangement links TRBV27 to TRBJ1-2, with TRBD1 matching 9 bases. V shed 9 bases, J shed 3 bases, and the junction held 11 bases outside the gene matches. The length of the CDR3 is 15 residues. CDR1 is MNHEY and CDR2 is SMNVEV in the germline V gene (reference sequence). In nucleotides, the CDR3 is TGTGCCAGTTGGGACAGGGCTACCCCTCACTATGGCTACACCTTC. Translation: CASWDRATPHYGYTF.

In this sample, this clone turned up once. The DNA for the CDR3 is TGTGCCAGCAGCTTCGTGGGGCCGGGAAACACCATATATTTT. Its translation: CASSFVGPGNTIYF. V and J are TRBV5-5 and TRBJ1-3, with D possibly being TRBD1 (5 bases). This CDR3 is built from 14 residues. V lost 2 bases and J lost 4, with 10 bases in between. Germline CDR1 and CDR2: SGHKS and YYEKEE (reference sequence). The full variable domain, completed using reference TRBV5-5 and TRBJ1-3, is DAGVTQSPTHLIKTRGQQVTLRCSPISGHKSVSWYQQVLGQGPQFIFQYYEKEERGRGNFPDRFSARQFPNYSSELNVNALLLGDSALYLCASSFVGPGNTIYFGEGSWLTVV.

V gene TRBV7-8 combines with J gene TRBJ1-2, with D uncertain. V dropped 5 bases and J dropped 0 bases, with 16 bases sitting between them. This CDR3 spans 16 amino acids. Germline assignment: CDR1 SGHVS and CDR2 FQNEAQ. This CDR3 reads CASSQLEDRANYGYTF. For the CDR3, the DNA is TGTGCCAGCAGCCAACTAGAGGACCGGGCTAACTATGGCTACACCTTC.

The CDR3 DNA reads TGTGCCAGCAGCTCACCGGGACAGATCTCTGGAAACACCATATATTTT. This sequence encodes CASSSPGQISGNTIYF. V and J are TRBV9 and TRBJ1-3, with 7 nucleotides matching TRBD1. V lost 4 bases to trimming and J lost 0 bases; unmatched junction nucleotides: 7. In germline, CDR1 is SGDLS, CDR2 YYNGEE. The CDR3 consists of 16 residues.

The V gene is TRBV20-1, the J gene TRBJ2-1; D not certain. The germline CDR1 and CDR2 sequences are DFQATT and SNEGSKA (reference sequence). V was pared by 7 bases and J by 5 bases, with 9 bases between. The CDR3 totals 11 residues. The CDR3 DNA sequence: TGCAGTGTGTCTGGCCACAATGAGCAGTTCTTC. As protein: CSVSGHNEQFF.

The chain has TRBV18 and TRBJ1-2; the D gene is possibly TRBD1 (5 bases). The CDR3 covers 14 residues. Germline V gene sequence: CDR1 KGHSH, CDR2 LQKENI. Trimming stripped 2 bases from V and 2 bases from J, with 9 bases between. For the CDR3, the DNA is TGTGCCAGCTCACCATTGGAGGGGAACTATGGCTACACCTTC. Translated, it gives CASSPLEGNYGYTF.

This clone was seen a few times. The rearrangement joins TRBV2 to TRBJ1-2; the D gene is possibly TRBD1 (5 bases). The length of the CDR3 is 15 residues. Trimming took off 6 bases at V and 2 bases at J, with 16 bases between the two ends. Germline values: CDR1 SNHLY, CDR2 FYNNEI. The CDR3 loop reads CASRARDAPNYGYTF. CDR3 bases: TGTGCCAGCAGAGCCAGGGACGCCCCAAACTATGGCTACACCTTC.

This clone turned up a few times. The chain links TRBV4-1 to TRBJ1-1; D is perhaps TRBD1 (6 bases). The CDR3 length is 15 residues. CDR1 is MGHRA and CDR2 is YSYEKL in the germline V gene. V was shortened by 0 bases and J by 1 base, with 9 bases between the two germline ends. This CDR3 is CASSQDEGGNTEAFF. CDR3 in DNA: TGCGCCAGCAGCCAAGATGAGGGGGGGAACACTGAAGCTTTCTTT.

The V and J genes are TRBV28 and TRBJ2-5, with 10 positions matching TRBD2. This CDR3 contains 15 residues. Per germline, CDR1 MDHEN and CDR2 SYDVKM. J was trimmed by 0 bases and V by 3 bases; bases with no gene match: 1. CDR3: CASSLTSGYQETQYF. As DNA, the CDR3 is TGTGCCAGCAGTTTGACTAGCGGGTACCAAGAGACCCAGTACTTC. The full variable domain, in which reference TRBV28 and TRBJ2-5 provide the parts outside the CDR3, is DVKVTQSSRYLVKRTGEKVFLECVQDMDHENMFWYRQDPGLGLRLIYFSYDVKMKEKGDIPEGYSVSREKKERFSLILESASTNQTSMYLCASSLTSGYQETQYFGPGTRLLVL.

The CDR3 region is CASSLAVLGPYTDTQYF. In DNA, the CDR3 is TGTGCCAGCAGCTTAGCAGTTTTGGGACCGTACACAGATACGCAGTATTTT. The chain recombines TRBV7-2 with TRBJ2-3; TRBD1 or TRBD2 may be the D gene (5 bases each). V gave up 0 bases and J gave up 2 bases, with 15 bases separating them. Germline CDR1 and CDR2: SGHTA and FQGNSA. The CDR3 runs 17 residues.